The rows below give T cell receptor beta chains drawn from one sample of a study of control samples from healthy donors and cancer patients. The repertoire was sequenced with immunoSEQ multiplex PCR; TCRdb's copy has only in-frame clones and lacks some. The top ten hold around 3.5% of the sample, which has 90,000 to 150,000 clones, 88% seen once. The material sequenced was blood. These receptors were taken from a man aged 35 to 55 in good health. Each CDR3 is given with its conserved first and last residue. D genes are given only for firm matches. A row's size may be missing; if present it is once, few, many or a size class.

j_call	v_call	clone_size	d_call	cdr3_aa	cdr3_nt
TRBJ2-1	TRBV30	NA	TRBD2	CASLRLGTSGEQFF	TGTGCCTCCCTAAGGCTCGGGACTAGCGGGGAGCAGTTCTTC
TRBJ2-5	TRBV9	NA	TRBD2	CASSVTPGTSGGQETQYF	TGTGCCAGCAGCGTAACCCCCGGGACTAGCGGGGGTCAAGAGACCCAGTACTTC
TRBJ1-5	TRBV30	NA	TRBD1	CAWSVRNRGRESNQPQHF	TGTGCCTGGAGTGTACGGAACAGGGGGCGAGAAAGCAATCAGCCCCAGCATTTT
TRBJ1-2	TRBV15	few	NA	CATSRPSEGYTF	TGTGCCACCAGCAGGCCCTCAGAAGGCTACACCTTC
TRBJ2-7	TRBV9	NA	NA	CASSVGSGWGDEQYF	TGTGCCAGCAGCGTAGGATCAGGGTGGGGCGACGAGCAGTACTTC
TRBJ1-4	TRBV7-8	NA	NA	CASSLSRGKEKLFF	TGTGCCAGCAGCTTATCCAGGGGAAAGGAAAAACTGTTTTTT
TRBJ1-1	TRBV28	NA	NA	CASTPGGRATEAFF	TGTGCCAGCACCCCCGGGGGCAGGGCAACTGAAGCTTTCTTT
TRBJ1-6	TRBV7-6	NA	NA	CASSAGGSSYNSPLHF	TGTGCCAGCAGCGCGGGGGGAAGCTCCTATAATTCACCCCTCCACTTT
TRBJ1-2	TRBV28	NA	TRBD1	CASTRTGPNYGYTF	TGTGCCAGCACCCGGACAGGGCCAAACTATGGCTACACCTTC
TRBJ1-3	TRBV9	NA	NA	CASATGWVLSGNTIYF	TGTGCCAGTGCGACGGGATGGGTCCTCTCGGGAAACACCATATATTTT
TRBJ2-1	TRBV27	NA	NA	CASSLLPQASSYNEQFF	TGTGCCAGCAGTTTATTGCCCCAGGCCAGCTCCTACAATGAGCAGTTCTTC
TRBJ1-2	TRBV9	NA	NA	CASSVAGGIAYGYTF	TGTGCCAGCAGCGTAGCGGGGGGAATTGCCTATGGCTACACCTTC
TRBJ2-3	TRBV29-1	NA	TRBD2	CSVVAGRVDTQYF	TGCAGCGTTGTGGCAGGGAGGGTAGATACGCAGTATTTT
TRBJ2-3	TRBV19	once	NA	CASSMTRTDTQYF	TGTGCCAGTAGTATGACCCGGACAGATACGCAGTATTTT
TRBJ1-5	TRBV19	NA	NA	CASDWAGGNQPQHF	TGTGCCAGTGACTGGGCTGGGGGCAATCAGCCCCAGCATTTT
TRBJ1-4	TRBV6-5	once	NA	CASSRTVNEKLFF	TGTGCCAGCAGCAGGACAGTTAATGAAAAACTGTTTTTT
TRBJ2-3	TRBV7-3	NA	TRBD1	CASRPTGGDTQYF	TGTGCCAGCAGACCAACAGGGGGAGATACGCAGTATTTT
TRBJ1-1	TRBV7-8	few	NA	CASSLVWGRANTEAFF	TGTGCCAGCAGCTTAGTGTGGGGCAGGGCAAACACTGAAGCTTTCTTT
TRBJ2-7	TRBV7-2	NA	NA	CASSLGGTWYEQYF	TGTGCCAGCAGCTTAGGGGGGACATGGTACGAGCAGTACTTC
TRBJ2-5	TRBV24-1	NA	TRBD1	CATSDPPTGSAETQYF	TGTGCCACCAGTGATCCCCCGACAGGGTCGGCGGAGACCCAGTACTTC
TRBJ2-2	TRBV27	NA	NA	CASTTGTWRELFF	TGTGCCAGCACGACAGGAACTTGGCGGGAGCTGTTTTTT
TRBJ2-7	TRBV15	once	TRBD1	CATSSYDRGAYEQYF	TGTGCCACCAGCAGTTACGACAGGGGAGCCTACGAGCAGTACTTC
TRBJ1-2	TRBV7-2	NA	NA	CASSPARAGTNYGYTF	TGTGCCAGCAGCCCCGCTCGGGCAGGGACTAACTATGGCTACACCTTC
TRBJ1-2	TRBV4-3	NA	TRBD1	CASSSTGRGPDGYTF	TGCGCCAGCAGCTCAACGGGCAGGGGGCCGGATGGCTACACCTTC
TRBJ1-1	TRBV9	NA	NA	CASTTGGGFTEAFF	TGTGCCAGCACCACCGGCGGCGGTTTCACTGAAGCTTTCTTT
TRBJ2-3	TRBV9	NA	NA	CASSVAARPPDTQYF	TGTGCCAGCAGCGTAGCGGCCCGACCCCCAGATACGCAGTATTTT
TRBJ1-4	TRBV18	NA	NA	CASSPGGSLNEKLFF	TGTGCCAGCTCACCAGGGGGGAGCCTTAATGAAAAACTGTTTTTT
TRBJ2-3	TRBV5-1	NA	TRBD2	CASSLGLAGGTDTQYF	TGCGCCAGCAGCCTCGGGCTAGCGGGGGGCACAGATACGCAGTATTTT
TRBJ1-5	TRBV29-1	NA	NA	CSVGRSVNQPQHF	TGCAGCGTTGGTAGGTCAGTCAATCAGCCCCAGCATTTT
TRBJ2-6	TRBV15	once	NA	CATSTLYWAGSSGANVLTF	TGTGCCACCAGCACTTTATATTGGGCAGGGTCCTCTGGGGCCAACGTCCTGACTTTC
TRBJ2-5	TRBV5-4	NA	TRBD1	CASGTDQETQYF	TGTGCCAGTGGGACAGACCAAGAGACCCAGTACTTC
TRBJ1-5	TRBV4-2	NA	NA	CASSQGGLDQPQHF	TGTGCCAGCAGCCAAGGGGGATTGGATCAGCCCCAGCATTTT
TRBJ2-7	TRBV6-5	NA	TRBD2	CASSSGGVSEQYF	TGTGCCAGCAGTTCGGGAGGGGTATCCGAGCAGTACTTC